This entry describes one TCR beta chain. Its antigen is not identified. RNA served as the template for amplifying TCR beta CDR3 regions. The workflow started with a first-round RT-PCR run with HTBI primers and then moved on to a second-round multiplex PCR. TCRdb passed the multiplex PCR reads through MiXCR, listing each CDR3 protein once. The table lists around 660,000 distinct CDR3 sequences, 35% to 45% of them singletons. This sample stems from a study of Graves' ophthalmopathy and Graves' hyperthyroidism. Notes on the study in general: Built on 13 signatures, a model told ophthalmopathy apart from stable hyperthyroidism with approximately 91% sensitivity and roughly 80% specificity.

Germline V lookup: CDR1 SNHLY, CDR2 FYNNEI. V lost 5 bases and J 7 bases, leaving 24 bases between the germline ends. The CDR3 covers 17 residues. Presentation of ophthalmopathy in the donors involved moderate-to-severe activity, CAS ≥3, NOSPECS ≥4 and a duration under 3 months. The receptor was isolated from an adult man with Graves' ophthalmopathy. Sequencing was performed on peripheral blood. The chain joins TRBV2 to TRBJ1-5; D is undetermined. CDR3 coding DNA: TGTGCCAGCAGTCCCGATAGCGGGATAGGTGGTGAGCAGCCCCAGCATTTT. Protein sequence: CASSPDSGIGGEQPQHF.